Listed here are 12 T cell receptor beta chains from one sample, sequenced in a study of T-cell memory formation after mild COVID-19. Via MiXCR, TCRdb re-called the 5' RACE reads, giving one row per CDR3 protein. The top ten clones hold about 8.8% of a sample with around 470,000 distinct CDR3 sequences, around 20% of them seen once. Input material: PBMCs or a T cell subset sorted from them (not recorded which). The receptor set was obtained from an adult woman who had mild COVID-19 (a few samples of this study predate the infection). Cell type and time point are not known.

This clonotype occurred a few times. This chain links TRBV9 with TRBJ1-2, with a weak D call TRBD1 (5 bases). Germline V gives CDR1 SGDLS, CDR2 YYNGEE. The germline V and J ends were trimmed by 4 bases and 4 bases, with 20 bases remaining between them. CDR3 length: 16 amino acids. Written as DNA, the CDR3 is TGTGCCAGCAGCACCCCCGTTTTGGGGGAGAGCTATGGCTACACCTTC. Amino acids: CASSTPVLGESYGYTF.

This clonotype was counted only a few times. The CDR3: CASSLTQGGNEQFF. CDR3 DNA sequence: TGTGCCAGCAGTTTAACACAGGGGGGGAATGAGCAGTTCTTC. The V call is TRBV12-3 or TRBV12-4, the J call TRBJ2-1, with D possibly TRBD1 on 8 matching bases. The length of the CDR3 is 14 residues. Trimming took off 2 bases at V and 7 bases at J, with 12 bases between the two ends.

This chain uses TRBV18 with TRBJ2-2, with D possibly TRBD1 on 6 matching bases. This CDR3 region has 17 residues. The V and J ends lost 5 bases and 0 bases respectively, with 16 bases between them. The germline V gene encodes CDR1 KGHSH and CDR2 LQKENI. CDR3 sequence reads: CASSKRAGTTNTGELFF. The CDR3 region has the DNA TGTGCCAGCTCAAAGCGTGCCGGGACAACGAACACCGGGGAGCTGTTTTTT.

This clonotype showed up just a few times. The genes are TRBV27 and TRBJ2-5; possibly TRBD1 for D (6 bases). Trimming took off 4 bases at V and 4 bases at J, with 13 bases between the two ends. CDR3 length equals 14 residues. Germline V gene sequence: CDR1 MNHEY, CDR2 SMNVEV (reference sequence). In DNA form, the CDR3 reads TGTGCCAGCAGTTCCCTGACAGGCCGAGAGACCCAGTACTTC. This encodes CASSSLTGRETQYF.

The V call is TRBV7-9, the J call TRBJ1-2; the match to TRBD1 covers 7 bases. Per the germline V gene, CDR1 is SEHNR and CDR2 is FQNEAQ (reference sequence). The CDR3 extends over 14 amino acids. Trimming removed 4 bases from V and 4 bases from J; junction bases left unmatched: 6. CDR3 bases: TGTGCCAGCAGCTCAGGGGGGGACAGCTATGGCTACACCTTC. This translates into CASSSGGDSYGYTF.

CDR3 loop: CASSAGTGELFF. CDR3 nucleotides: TGTGCCAGTAGCGCGGGGACCGGGGAGCTGTTTTTT. The chain recombines TRBV19 with TRBJ2-2, with D possibly matching TRBD2 (6 bases). Trimming stripped 6 bases from V and 5 bases from J, with 7 bases between. CDR3 size: 12 residues. Germline V CDR1 and CDR2: LNHDA, SQIVND (reference sequence).

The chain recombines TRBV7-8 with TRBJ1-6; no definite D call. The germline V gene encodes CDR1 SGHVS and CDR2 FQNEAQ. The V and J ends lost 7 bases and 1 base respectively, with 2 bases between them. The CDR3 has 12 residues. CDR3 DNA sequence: TGTGCCAGCAAATCCTATAATTCACCCCTCCACTTT. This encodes CASKSYNSPLHF.

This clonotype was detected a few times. Here the CDR3 DNA reads TGTGCCAGCAGCCCCGGGCTAGCTAGCGGGTTCTCAGATACGCAGTATTTT. Its translation: CASSPGLASGFSDTQYF. The gene calls are TRBV7-2 and TRBJ2-3; 8 bases are a match to TRBD2. CDR1 is SGHTA and CDR2 is FQGNSA in the germline V gene. The CDR3 runs 17 residues. J was trimmed by 4 bases and V by 5 bases; bases with no gene match: 14.

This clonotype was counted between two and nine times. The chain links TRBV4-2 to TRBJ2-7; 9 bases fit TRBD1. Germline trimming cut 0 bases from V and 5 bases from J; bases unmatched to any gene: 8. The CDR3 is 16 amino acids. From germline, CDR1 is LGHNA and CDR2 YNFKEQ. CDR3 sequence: CASSQDLRQGGHEQYF. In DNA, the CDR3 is TGTGCCAGCAGCCAAGACCTACGACAGGGGGGCCACGAGCAGTACTTC.

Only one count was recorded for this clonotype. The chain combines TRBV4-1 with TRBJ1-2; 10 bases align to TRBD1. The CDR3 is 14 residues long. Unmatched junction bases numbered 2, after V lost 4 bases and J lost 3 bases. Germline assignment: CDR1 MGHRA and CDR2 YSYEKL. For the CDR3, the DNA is TGCGCCAGCAGCCGAGGGACAGGGGACTATGGCTACACCTTC. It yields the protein CASSRGTGDYGYTF.

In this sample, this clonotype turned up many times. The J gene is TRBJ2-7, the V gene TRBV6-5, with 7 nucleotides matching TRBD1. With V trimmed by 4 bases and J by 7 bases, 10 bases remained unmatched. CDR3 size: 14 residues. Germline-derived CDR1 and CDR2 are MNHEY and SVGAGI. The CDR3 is CASSLWTGSGEQYF. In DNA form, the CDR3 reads TGTGCCAGCAGTTTGTGGACAGGCTCGGGAGAGCAGTACTTC.

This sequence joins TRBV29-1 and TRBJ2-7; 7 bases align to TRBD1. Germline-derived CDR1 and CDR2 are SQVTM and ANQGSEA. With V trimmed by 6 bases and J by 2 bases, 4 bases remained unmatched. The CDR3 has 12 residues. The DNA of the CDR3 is TGCAGCGTAGGGACAGAGGCCTACGAGCAGTACTTC. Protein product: CSVGTEAYEQYF.